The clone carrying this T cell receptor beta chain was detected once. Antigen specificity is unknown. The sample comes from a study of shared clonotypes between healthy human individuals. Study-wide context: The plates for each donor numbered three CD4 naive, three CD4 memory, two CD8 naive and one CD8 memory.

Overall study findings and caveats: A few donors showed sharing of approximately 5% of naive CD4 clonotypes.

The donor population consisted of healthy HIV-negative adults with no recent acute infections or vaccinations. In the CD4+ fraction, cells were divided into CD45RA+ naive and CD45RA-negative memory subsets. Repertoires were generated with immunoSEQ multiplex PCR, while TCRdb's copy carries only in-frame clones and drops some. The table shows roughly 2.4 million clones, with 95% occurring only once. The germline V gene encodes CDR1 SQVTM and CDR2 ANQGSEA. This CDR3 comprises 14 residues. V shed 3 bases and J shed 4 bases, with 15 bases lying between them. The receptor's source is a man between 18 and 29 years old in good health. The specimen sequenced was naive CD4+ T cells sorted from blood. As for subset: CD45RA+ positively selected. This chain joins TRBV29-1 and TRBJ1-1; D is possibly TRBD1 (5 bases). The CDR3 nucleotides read TGCAGCGTTGACGGGGGACTGGTCGGCACTGAAGCTTTCTTT. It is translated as CSVDGGLVGTEAFF.